A single sample is the source of the 21 T cell receptor beta chains below, sequenced in a study of cytomegalovirus exposure and HLA in healthy donors. Primers for the PCR totalled 60 Vbeta and 13 Jbeta. Clones were sequenced by immunoSEQ multiplex PCR, and TCRdb holds only the in-frame ones, with some missing. The data show 100,000 to 150,000 clones, nearly 80% seen once. Source material: PBMCs. These receptors all stem from a woman between 40 and 50 years old in good health and CMV-seronegative.

This sequence joins TRBV10-3 and TRBJ1-2; 7 nucleotides match TRBD1. The CDR3 length is 16 residues. Germline-derived CDR1 and CDR2 are ENHRY and SYGVKD. V was clipped by 8 bases and J by 3 bases; unmatched bases: 15. DNA of the CDR3: TGTGCCATCGGGGGACAGCGAAGGGCGCAGGACTATGGCTACACCTTC. This encodes CAIGGQRRAQDYGYTF.

The chain links TRBV27 to TRBJ2-7; D is ambiguous. V was clipped by 2 bases and J by 5 bases, with 16 bases between them. Germline CDR1 MNHEY, CDR2 SMNVEV (reference sequence). The CDR3 length is 15 residues. CDR3 in amino acids: CASSLHILGGDEQYF. CDR3 coding DNA: TGTGCCAGCAGTTTACATATATTGGGTGGAGACGAGCAGTACTTC.

The chain uses TRBV9 and TRBJ2-7, with D perhaps TRBD2 (5 bases). V lost 1 base to trimming and J lost 2 bases, with 13 bases between them. CDR3 length equals 15 residues. CDR1 is SGDLS and CDR2 is YYNGEE in the germline V gene. Here the CDR3 reads CASSVSGYSPYEQYF. DNA for the CDR3: TGTGCCAGCAGCGTAAGCGGTTATAGCCCCTACGAGCAGTACTTC.

The chain combines TRBV6-5 with TRBJ2-5, with 9 bases lining up with TRBD2. Germline V gene lookup returns CDR1 MNHEY and CDR2 SVGAGI. Losses at the gene ends were 2 bases for V and 5 bases for J; bases not matched to a gene: 6. The length of the CDR3 is 15 residues. CDR3 sequence reads: CASSYRREGRETQYF. CDR3 nucleotides: TGTGCCAGCAGTTACAGGCGGGAGGGTAGGGAGACCCAGTACTTC.

The chain carries TRBV29-1 and TRBJ1-3; TRBD1 matches at 9 bases. The J segment lost 3 bases and the V segment lost 5 bases, leaving 8 bases of the junction unmatched. Germline V gives CDR1 SQVTM, CDR2 ANQGSEA. This CDR3 region has 15 residues. The CDR3 here is CSVRGQGGGGNTIYF. CDR3 sequence (DNA): TGCAGCGTTAGGGGACAGGGAGGCGGTGGAAACACCATATATTTT. The variable domain in full, completed from reference TRBV29-1 and TRBJ1-3, reads SAVISQKPSRDICQRGTSLTIQCQVDSQVTMMFWYRQQPGQSLTLIATANQGSEATYESGFVIDKFPISRPNLTFSTLTVSNMSPEDSSIYLCSVRGQGGGGNTIYFGEGSWLTVV.

In regard to this clone: At one end the junction does not follow the germline gene, possibly because of a read error. This chain joins TRBV7-9 and TRBJ2-7; D unclear. The CDR3 length is 12 residues. Germline V gives CDR1 SEHNR, CDR2 FQNEAQ (reference sequence). The chain's CDR3 is CSSSFGSSTRYF. CDR3 DNA sequence: TGTTCCAGCAGCTTCGGGTCCTCCACGCGGTACTTC.

The V call is TRBV27, the J call TRBJ2-7, with 7 nucleotides matching TRBD2. Germline-derived CDR1 and CDR2 are MNHEY and SMNVEV (reference sequence). J gave up 4 bases and V 6 bases, and 9 bases lay outside the gene matches. This CDR3 comprises 14 residues. The CDR3 DNA is TGTGCCAGCAGCGTAAGGGGAGGGAGATACGAGCAGTACTTC. Translated, it gives CASSVRGGRYEQYF.

The chain couples TRBV5-1 to TRBJ2-7; 11 bases are shared with TRBD1. The CDR3 extends over 14 amino acids. J gave up 5 bases and V 2 bases, and 3 bases lay outside the gene matches. CDR1 and CDR2 (germline): SGHRS, YFSETQ. The CDR3 here is CASSFRDRGNEQYF. The DNA for the CDR3 is TGCGCCAGCAGCTTCCGGGACAGGGGGAACGAGCAGTACTTC.

This clone occurred once. This rearrangement joins TRBV5-1 to TRBJ2-7, with TRBD2 identical over 8 bases. CDR1 and CDR2 (germline): SGHRS, YFSETQ. The CDR3 spans 16 residues. Trimming cost V 0 bases and J 3 bases; bases outside gene matches: 8. CDR3 protein: CASSLGGLVSLYEQYF. The CDR3 DNA reads as TGCGCCAGCAGCTTGGGGGGACTAGTCAGTCTCTACGAGCAGTACTTC.

This chain joins TRBV29-1 and TRBJ1-1; D perhaps matches TRBD1 (5 bases). V shed 1 base and J shed 11 bases, with 17 bases lying between them. Per the germline V gene, CDR1 is SQVTM and CDR2 is ANQGSEA. There are 13 residues in the CDR3. Written as DNA, the CDR3 is TGCAGCGTTGAAGTGACAGTAGCGGGGAGGGCTTTCTTT. Amino acids: CSVEVTVAGRAFF.

On this clone: One end of the junction fails to match germline, which may point to a read error. The chain carries TRBV2 and TRBJ2-4; possibly TRBD1 for D (6 bases). This CDR3 spans 16 amino acids. Germline CDR1 reads SNHLY; CDR2 reads FYNNEI. Written as DNA, the CDR3 is TGTGCCAGCAGTGAACGGACAGCTCTAGCCAAAAACAGTCAGTACTTC. Its protein product is CASSERTALAKNSQYF. The whole variable domain, remainder taken from reference TRBV2 and TRBJ2-4, is EPEVTQTPSHQVTQMGQEVILRCVPISNHLYFYWYRQILGQKVEFLVSFYNNEISEKSEIFDDQFSVERPDGSNFTLKIRSTKLEDSAMYFCASSERTALAKNSQYFGAGTRLSVL.

CDR3 coding DNA: TGTGCCAGCTCACGGGACAGGGATAGTAACTATGGCTACACCTTC. Its protein is CASSRDRDSNYGYTF. The gene calls are TRBV18 and TRBJ1-2; 9 bases match TRBD1. Germline V gene data show CDR1 as KGHSH and CDR2 as LQKENI. The CDR3 is 15 amino acids. After removal of 4 bases from V and 1 base from J, the junction contained 4 bases not matched to a gene.

The gene calls are TRBV7-9 and TRBJ2-4, with TRBD1 as a possible D gene (5 bases). The CDR3 length is 12 residues. Germline V gives CDR1 SEHNR, CDR2 FQNEAQ (reference sequence). CDR3 in amino acids: CSLDRVKNIQYF. CDR3 DNA sequence: TGTTCCTTAGACAGAGTCAAAAACATTCAGTACTTC.

This chain joins TRBV7-2 and TRBJ1-2; D remains ambiguous. Germline CDR1 SGHTA, CDR2 FQGNSA. The CDR3 contains 14 residues. V was pared by 5 bases and J by 1 base, with 11 bases between. The CDR3 loop is CASSPYGDNYGYTF. CDR3 DNA sequence: TGTGCCAGCAGCCCCTACGGAGATAACTATGGCTACACCTTC.

The V gene is TRBV9, the J gene TRBJ1-3; 8 positions agree with TRBD1. Losses at the gene ends were 3 bases for V and 2 bases for J; bases not matched to a gene: 10. The CDR3 covers 17 residues. Germline V lookup: CDR1 SGDLS, CDR2 YYNGEE. In DNA form, the CDR3 reads TGTGCCAGCAGCGGTCGGACAGGGAAGACTCCTGGAAACACCATATATTTT. This sequence encodes CASSGRTGKTPGNTIYF.

V is TRBV19 and J is TRBJ2-3; possible D gene TRBD2, 5 bases. Deletions cut 6 bases from V and 6 bases from J, with 13 bases between. CDR1 and CDR2 from the germline V gene are LNHDA and SQIVND (reference sequence). The CDR3 consists of 13 residues. The CDR3 nucleotides are TGTGCCAGTAGGGACTCCCAAACTGATACGCAGTATTTT. Translated: CASRDSQTDTQYF. Full variable domain (remainder filled in from reference TRBV19 and TRBJ2-3): DGGITQSPKYLFRKEGQNVTLSCEQNLNHDAMYWYRQDPGQGLRLIYYSQIVNDFQKGDIAEGYSVSREKKESFPLTVTSAQKNPTAFYLCASRDSQTDTQYFGPGTRLTVL.

CDR3: CASSQDATLLGPQHF. The CDR3 nucleotides read TGCGCCAGCAGCCAAGACGCGACTCTCCTGGGGCCCCAGCATTTT. The chain couples TRBV4-1 to TRBJ1-5; no clear D gene. With 0 bases removed from V and 9 bases from J, the gap between germline ends came to 15 bases. Germline V gene sequence: CDR1 MGHRA, CDR2 YSYEKL. The CDR3 has 15 residues.

The rearrangement links TRBV10-1 to TRBJ2-1; 12 nucleotides match TRBD1. Germline V lookup: CDR1 WNHNN, CDR2 SYGVQD (reference sequence). CDR3 length equals 14 residues. V was clipped by 6 bases and J by 12 bases; unmatched bases: 9. In DNA form, the CDR3 reads TGCGCCAGCAGCAAGGGACAGGGGGCCCGAGGGCAGTTCTTC. Its protein product is CASSKGQGARGQFF.

J is TRBJ2-1 and V is TRBV7-2; the D gene is possibly TRBD2 (6 bases). The CDR3 extends over 14 amino acids. The germline CDR1 and CDR2 sequences are SGHTA and FQGNSA. Trimming removed 1 base from V and 7 bases from J, with 11 bases in between. Here the CDR3 reads CASSLGEVGNEQFF. CDR3 nucleotide sequence: TGTGCCAGCAGCTTAGGGGAGGTCGGGAATGAGCAGTTCTTC.

The gene calls are TRBV5-1 and TRBJ2-3; 14 bases match TRBD2. Germline lookup yields CDR1 SGHRS and CDR2 YFSETQ. V lost 4 bases and J lost 2; bases outside the gene matches: 6. The CDR3 runs 17 residues. This chain's CDR3 is CASSIGLAGGFTDTQYF. CDR3 nucleotides: TGCGCCAGCAGCATAGGACTAGCGGGAGGTTTCACAGATACGCAGTATTTT.

The chain employs TRBV23-1 and TRBJ1-4; possibly TRBD1 for D (6 bases). TRBV23-1 counts as an open reading frame of uncertain function. V gave up 7 bases and J gave up 5 bases, with 14 bases separating them. The length of the CDR3 is 14 residues. CDR3 loop: CASTRAGQNEKLFF. CDR3 in DNA: TGCGCCAGCACGAGGGCAGGACAGAATGAAAAACTGTTTTTT.